This T cell receptor beta chain appears in the sequencing data of a study of blood T cell repertoires in COVID-19. Study details: Material from acute and convalescent COVID-19 was sourced from the United States, Italy and Spain. From T cells, B-cell-depleted T cells, or PBMCs came the material, which was cDNA or gDNA.

In the original analysis: Amplification of reference gene primers provided the estimated nucleated cell counts. Using immunoSEQ multiplex PCR, the repertoire was profiled, and TCRdb retains in-frame clones only, with some absent. V and J calls and clone size come straight from that table; D and trimming were deduced from the DNA. The sample gives over 200,000 clones, 83% of which show up once; about 1.3% is in the top ten. One Seattle source followed patients from active infection through their disease course. Trimming took 6 bases from V and 6 from J, leaving 15 bases between them. The germline V gene encodes CDR1 SNHLY and CDR2 FYNNEI. The CDR3 is 14 residues long.

This sequence originates from a woman aged 25 to 39 with COVID-19, enrolled during active disease. The specimen was peripheral blood. V usage is TRBV2 and J usage is TRBJ1-5; TRBD1 is a possible D gene (6 bases). CDR3 amino acids: CASRPRGGAQPQHF. The CDR3 DNA follows: TGTGCCAGCAGGCCAAGGGGGGGAGCTCAGCCCCAGCATTTT.